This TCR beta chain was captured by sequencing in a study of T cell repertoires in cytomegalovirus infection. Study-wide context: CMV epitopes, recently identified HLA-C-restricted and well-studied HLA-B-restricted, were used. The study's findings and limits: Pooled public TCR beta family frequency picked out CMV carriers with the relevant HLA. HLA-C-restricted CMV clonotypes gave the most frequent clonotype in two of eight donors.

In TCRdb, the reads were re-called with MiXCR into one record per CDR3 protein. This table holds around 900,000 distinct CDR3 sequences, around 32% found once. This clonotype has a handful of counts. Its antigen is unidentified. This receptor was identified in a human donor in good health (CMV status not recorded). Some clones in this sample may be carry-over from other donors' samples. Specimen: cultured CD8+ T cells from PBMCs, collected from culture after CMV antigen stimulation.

The CDR3 sequence is CASSSRGQGRRNSPLHF. CDR3 DNA sequence: TGTGCCAGCAGCTCGAGGGGACAGGGTCGGAGGAATTCACCCCTCCACTTT. This chain joins TRBV7-2 and TRBJ1-6, with 9 bases aligning to TRBD1. The CDR3 contains 17 residues. V shed 4 bases, J shed 7 bases, and the junction held 11 bases outside the gene matches. Germline V gives CDR1 SGHTA, CDR2 FQGNSA.